This T cell receptor beta chain stems from a study of cytomegalovirus exposure and HLA in healthy donors. This clone was found once. At one end, the junction sequence differs from germline, possibly due to a read error. PCR primers comprised 60 Vbeta and 13 Jbeta primers. Authors' processing steps: In a later analysis, of roughly 73 million unique beta chains, about 11 million appeared in at least two donors. TCRdb keeps only in-frame clones here, not all; method: immunoSEQ multiplex PCR. Clonal size and the V and J genes are those of that table, whereas D and trimming came from the DNA. The table lists more than 80,000 clones, roughly 74% of them singletons. The CDR3 extends over 14 amino acids. Germline V gene data show CDR1 as WNHNN and CDR2 as SYGVQD (reference sequence).

This rearrangement joins TRBV10-1 to TRBJ2-2; D perhaps matches TRBD2 (5 bases). The receptor comes from a man aged 35-49 years in good health and CMV-seronegative. Sequencing was done on a sample of PBMCs. The DNA of the CDR3 is TGCGCCAGCAGTAGCCGACCGAACACCGGGAAGCTGTTTTTT. Translating it yields CASSSRPNTGKLFF.